A selection of T cell receptor beta chains follows, all from one sample in a study of shared clonotypes between healthy human individuals. Assay used: immunoSEQ multiplex PCR; TCRdb lists only in-frame clones, some missing. Of approximately 2.5 million clones in the sample, just over 90% were seen once. Specimen: naive CD4+ T cells sorted from blood. The receptor source for this set is a man aged 18 to 35 in good health. The CDR3 runs from the conserved cysteine through the conserved F or W. D genes are given only for firm matches. Size is stated for part of the rows, as once, few or many counts, or as a class when the clone is expanded.

cdr3_length	clone_size	d_call	j_call	v_call	cdr3_nt	cdr3_aa
15	-	TRBD1	TRBJ1-5	TRBV19	TGTGCCAGTAGCCGAAGGACAGGGGCCTATCAGCCCCAGCATTTT	CASSRRTGAYQPQHF
14	once	TRBD1	TRBJ1-6	TRBV11-2	TGTGCCAGCAGCAGGACAGGGAATAATTCACCCCTCCACTTT	CASSRTGNNSPLHF
15	-	TRBD1	TRBJ2-3	TRBV7-9	TGTGCCAGCAGCTTAACCGGGACAGGCGCAGATACGCAGTATTTT	CASSLTGTGADTQYF
14	-	-	TRBJ2-7	TRBV5-6	TGTGCCAGCAGCTCCCCCACTTCGATAAGCGAGCAGTACTTC	CASSSPTSISEQYF
16	-	-	TRBJ1-1	TRBV10-3	TGTGCCATCAGTGAGTCGACTCCTGACAGTAGCACTGAAGCTTTCTTT	CAISESTPDSSTEAFF
15	-	-	TRBJ2-7	TRBV5-6	TGTGCCAGCAGCTCCTCACCCCCGGGCTTCTACGAGCAGTACTTC	CASSSSPPGFYEQYF
15	once	-	TRBJ2-7	TRBV5-6	TGTGCCAGCAGCTTGGACCGGGACCGATCCTACGAGCAGTACTTC	CASSLDRDRSYEQYF
16	-	TRBD1	TRBJ2-7	TRBV30	TGTGCCTGGAGTCGGTCCCCGGACAGGGGGCGGAACGAGCAGTACTTC	CAWSRSPDRGRNEQYF
14	-	-	TRBJ2-7	TRBV6-5	TGTGCCAGCAGTTACGGCGGAACAGCCTACGAGCAGTACTTC	CASSYGGTAYEQYF
11	-	-	TRBJ2-5	TRBV25-1	TGTGCCAGCAGCCTACAAGAGACCCAGTACTTC	CASSLQETQYF
13	-	-	TRBJ2-3	TRBV6-5	TGTGCCAGCAGATGGGACCCCACAGATACGCAGTATTTT	CASRWDPTDTQYF
15	-	-	TRBJ1-5	TRBV7-2	TGTGCCAGCAGCTCCCGGGGCTCGGGCAATCAGCCCCAGCATTTT	CASSSRGSGNQPQHF
17	-	TRBD2	TRBJ2-5	TRBV7-9	TGTGCCAGCAGCTACGGACTAGCGGTAAACCTGGAAGAGACCCAGTACTTC	CASSYGLAVNLEETQYF
15	-	TRBD2	TRBJ2-7	TRBV19	TGTGCCAGTAGTATAATAGCGGGAGCATCCTACGAGCAGTACTTC	CASSIIAGASYEQYF
18	-	TRBD2	TRBJ2-4	TRBV7-2	TGTGCCAGCAGCTTAGTGGGTAGCGGGAGTGGGGCCAAAAACATTCAGTACTTC	CASSLVGSGSGAKNIQYF
16	-	TRBD1	TRBJ2-3	TRBV7-3	TGTGCCAGCAGCCCACAGACAGGGTCTTTCATAGATACGCAGTATTTT	CASSPQTGSFIDTQYF
13	-	-	TRBJ2-7	TRBV10-3	TGTGCCATCTGGCGGGGCACCGGGTACGAGCAGTACTTC	CAIWRGTGYEQYF
15	-	-	TRBJ2-1	TRBV6-5	TGTGCCAGCAGTTACGAGGCTGGCCCCTACAATGAGCAGTTCTTC	CASSYEAGPYNEQFF